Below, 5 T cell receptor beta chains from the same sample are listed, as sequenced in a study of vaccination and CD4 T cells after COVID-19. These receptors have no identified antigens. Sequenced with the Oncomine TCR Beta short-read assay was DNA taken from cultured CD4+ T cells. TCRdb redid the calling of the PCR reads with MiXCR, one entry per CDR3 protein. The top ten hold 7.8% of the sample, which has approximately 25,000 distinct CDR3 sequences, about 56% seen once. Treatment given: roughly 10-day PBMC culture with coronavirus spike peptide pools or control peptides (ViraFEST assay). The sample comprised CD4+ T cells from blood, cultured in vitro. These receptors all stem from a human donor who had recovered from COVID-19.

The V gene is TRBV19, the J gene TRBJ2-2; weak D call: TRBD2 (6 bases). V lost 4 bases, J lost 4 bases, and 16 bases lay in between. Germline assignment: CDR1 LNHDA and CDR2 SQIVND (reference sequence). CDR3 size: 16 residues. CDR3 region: CASSTRIAVLTGELFF. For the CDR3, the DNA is TGTGCCAGTAGTACCAGAATAGCGGTCCTCACCGGGGAGCTGTTTTTT.

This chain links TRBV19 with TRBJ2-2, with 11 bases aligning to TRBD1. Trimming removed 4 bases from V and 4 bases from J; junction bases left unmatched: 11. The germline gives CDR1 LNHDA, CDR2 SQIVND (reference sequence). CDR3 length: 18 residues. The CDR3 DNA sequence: TGTGCCAGTAGTACCCTCCGGGGACAGGGGGTTGGCACCGGGGAGCTGTTTTTT. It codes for CASSTLRGQGVGTGELFF.

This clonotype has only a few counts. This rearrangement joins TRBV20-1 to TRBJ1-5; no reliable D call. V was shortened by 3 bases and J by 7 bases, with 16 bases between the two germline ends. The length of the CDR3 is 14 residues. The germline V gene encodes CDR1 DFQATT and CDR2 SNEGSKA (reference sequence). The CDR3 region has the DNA TGCAGTGCTAGGGACCCCGCCTGGAGGCAGCCCCAGCATTTT. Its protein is CSARDPAWRQPQHF.

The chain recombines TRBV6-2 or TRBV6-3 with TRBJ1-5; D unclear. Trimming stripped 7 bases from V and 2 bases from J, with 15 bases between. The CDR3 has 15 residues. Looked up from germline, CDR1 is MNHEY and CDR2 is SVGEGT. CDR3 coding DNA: TGTGCCAGCACCTCCGGGCTGCGGGGCAATCAGCCCCAGCATTTT. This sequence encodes CASTSGLRGNQPQHF.

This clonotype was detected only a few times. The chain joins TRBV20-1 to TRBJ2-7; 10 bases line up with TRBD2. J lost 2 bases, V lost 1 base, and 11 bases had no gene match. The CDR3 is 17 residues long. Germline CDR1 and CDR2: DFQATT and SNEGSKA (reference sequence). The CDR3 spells CSARVASGRPTAYEQYF. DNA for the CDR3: TGCAGTGCTAGAGTGGCTAGCGGGAGACCCACCGCCTACGAGCAGTACTTC.